The sequence of this T cell receptor beta chain was determined in a study of T cells after somatic rescue of genetic block. Measured with immunoSEQ multiplex PCR; TCRdb has only the in-frame clones, and not every one. Counted here are about 10,000 clones, about 67% occurring once; the ten biggest clones make up approximately 23%. In germline, CDR1 is MNHNY, CDR2 SVGAGI (reference sequence). The CDR3 has 16 amino acids. Between the trimmed V and J ends, which lost 3 bases and 0 bases, there was a span of 12 bases. The material sequenced was peripheral blood mononuclear cells (PBMCs). This chain uses TRBV6-6 with TRBJ2-4; D could derive from TRBD1 or TRBD2 (5 bases each). The clonotype originates from a boy aged 10-17 years. DNA for the CDR3: TGTGCCAGCAGTTATCCCGGGGCTATAGCCAAAAACATTCAGTACTTC. Translating it yields CASSYPGAIAKNIQYF.